Included here is one TCR beta chain sequence, with context. This may be a read error: a much more frequent sequence differs by one nucleotide. The data originate from a study of blood T cell repertoires in COVID-19. The protocol was immunoSEQ multiplex PCR, while the TCRdb copy is restricted to in-frame clones and leaves out a portion. The table has 110,000 to 150,000 clones, 60% to 80% seen once. The sequence derives from a man aged 45-65 years with active or convalescent COVID-19. The sample taken for sequencing was peripheral blood.

Here the CDR3 reads CASSLDGYEQYF. The DNA for the CDR3 is TGTGCCAGCAGCTTGGACGGCTACGAGCAGTACTTC. The chain is built from TRBV5-4 and TRBJ2-7, with D unresolved. The CDR3 has 12 amino acids. CDR1 and CDR2 (germline): SGHNT, YYREEE (reference sequence). The V gene lost 0 bases and the J gene lost 3 bases, with 4 bases spanning the gap.